This TCR beta chain was sequenced during a study of blood T cell repertoires in COVID-19. For the study at large: Both acute and convalescent COVID-19 samples were obtained from the United States, Italy and Spain.

Generated by immunoSEQ multiplex PCR, the TCRdb table keeps only in-frame clones and is missing some. Of more than 200,000 clones listed, more than 75% are singletons. Patients of the Seattle cohort, enrolled during active infection, were followed longitudinally. The origin of this receptor is a man aged 50-59 years with COVID-19, enrolled during active disease. Source material: peripheral blood.

This CDR3 is CASRGRRYNEQFF. Here the CDR3 DNA reads TGTGCCAGCAGGGGGCGCAGGTACAATGAGCAGTTCTTC. The J gene is TRBJ2-1, the V gene TRBV5-6, with D possibly TRBD1 on 5 matching bases. CDR3 size: 13 residues. Trimming cost V 5 bases and J 4 bases, with 10 bases left between them. Germline V gene lookup returns CDR1 SGHDT and CDR2 YYEEEE.